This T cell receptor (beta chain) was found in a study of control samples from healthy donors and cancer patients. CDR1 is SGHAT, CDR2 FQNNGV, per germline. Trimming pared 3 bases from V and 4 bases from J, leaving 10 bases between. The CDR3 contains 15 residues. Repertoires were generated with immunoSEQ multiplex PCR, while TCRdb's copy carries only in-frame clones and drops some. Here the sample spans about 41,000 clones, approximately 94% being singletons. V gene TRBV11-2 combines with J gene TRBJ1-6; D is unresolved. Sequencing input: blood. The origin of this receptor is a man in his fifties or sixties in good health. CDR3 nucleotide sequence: TGTGCCAGCAGCTTTGGCAGAGGGTATAATTCACCCCTCCACTTT. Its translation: CASSFGRGYNSPLHF.